Presented here are 2 T cell receptor beta chains from one specimen sequenced in a study of identical twins. TCRdb re-derived calls from the 5' RACE reads in MiXCR, one entry per CDR3 protein. The table includes a few hundred thousand distinct CDR3 sequences, 7% to 9.5% detected once. Sequencing input: naive T cells sorted from blood. These receptors came from a woman aged 50 to 60 in good health.

This clonotype was counted a few times. The chain joins TRBV7-8 to TRBJ2-1; 12 bases agree with TRBD1. From germline, CDR1 is SGHVS and CDR2 FQNEAQ. Trimming cost V 5 bases and J 5 bases; bases outside gene matches: 7. This CDR3 contains 16 residues. The CDR3: CASSAQGQGANNEQFF. CDR3 DNA sequence: TGTGCCAGCAGCGCTCAGGGACAGGGGGCAAACAATGAGCAGTTCTTC.

This clonotype was observed a handful of times. V is TRBV6-5 and J is TRBJ2-5; the match to TRBD2 covers 11 bases. The germline V gene encodes CDR1 MNHEY and CDR2 SVGAGI. The V and J ends lost 6 bases and 5 bases, in that order; junction bases with no gene match: 8. The CDR3 has 15 amino acids. CDR3 bases: TGTGCCAGCAGCACTAGCGGGAGAGAGGGGGAGACCCAGTACTTC. Amino acids: CASSTSGREGETQYF.